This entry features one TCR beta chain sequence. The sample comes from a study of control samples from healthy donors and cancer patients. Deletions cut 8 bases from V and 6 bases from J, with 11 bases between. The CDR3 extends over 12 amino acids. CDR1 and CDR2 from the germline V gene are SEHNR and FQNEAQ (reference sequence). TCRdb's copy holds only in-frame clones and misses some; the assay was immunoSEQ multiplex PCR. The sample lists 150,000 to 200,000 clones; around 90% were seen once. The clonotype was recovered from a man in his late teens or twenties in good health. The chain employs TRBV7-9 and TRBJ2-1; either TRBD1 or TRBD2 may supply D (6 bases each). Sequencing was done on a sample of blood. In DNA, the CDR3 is TGTGCCAGCTCCAAGGGGGGCAATGAGCAGTTCTTC. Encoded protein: CASSKGGNEQFF.